This entry lists 4 T cell receptor beta chains sequenced from one sample in a study of CD8+CD57+ T cells in acquired aplastic anemia. CDR3 and TCR beta VDJ profiling relied on genomic DNA as the template. MiXCR, applied by TCRdb to the reads, yields one record per CDR3 protein. The profile shows about 180,000 distinct CDR3 sequences, approximately 49% of them singletons. Source material: sorted CD4+, CD8+, or CD8+CD57+ T cells (not recorded which) from PBMCs. All receptors come from a human donor in good health.

This clonotype was seen only once. A much more abundant neighbour one base away suggests this may be a read error. The V and J genes are TRBV20-1 and TRBJ2-1; TRBD2 matches at 9 bases. J gave up 8 bases and V 6 bases, and 14 bases lay outside the gene matches. Germline V lookup: CDR1 DFQATT, CDR2 SNEGSKA (reference sequence). The CDR3 is 15 amino acids. Here the CDR3 reads CSASRFTSGYDEQFF. The CDR3 DNA is TGCAGTGCCTCCCGTTTTACTAGCGGGTACGATGAGCAGTTCTTC.

The chain couples TRBV5-1 to TRBJ2-7, with D uncertain. The CDR3 spans 12 residues. The germline V and J ends were trimmed by 7 bases and 1 base, with 9 bases remaining between them. Germline V gene lookup returns CDR1 SGHRS and CDR2 YFSETQ. The DNA for the CDR3 is TGCGCCAGCGCTTTCACTTCCTACGAGCAGTACTTC. It specifies CASAFTSYEQYF.

This clonotype was observed a handful of times. The rearrangement uses TRBV30 and TRBJ2-7; D is undetermined. This CDR3 comprises 11 residues. The germline V gene encodes CDR1 GTSNPN and CDR2 SVGIG (reference sequence). The V gene lost 3 bases and the J gene lost 4 bases, with 7 bases spanning the gap. CDR3: CAWSPGYEQYF. Here the CDR3 DNA reads TGTGCCTGGAGCCCCGGTTACGAGCAGTACTTC.

The rearrangement links TRBV7-2 to TRBJ2-7; 7 positions agree with TRBD1. This CDR3 has 14 amino acids. The V gene end was trimmed by 5 bases and the J gene end by 7 bases; junction bases not matched to a gene: 11. The germline CDR1 and CDR2 sequences are SGHTA and FQGNSA. In DNA, the CDR3 is TGTGCCAGCAGCGCCCGACAGGGTGCGGGTGAGCAGTACTTC. Translating gives CASSARQGAGEQYF.